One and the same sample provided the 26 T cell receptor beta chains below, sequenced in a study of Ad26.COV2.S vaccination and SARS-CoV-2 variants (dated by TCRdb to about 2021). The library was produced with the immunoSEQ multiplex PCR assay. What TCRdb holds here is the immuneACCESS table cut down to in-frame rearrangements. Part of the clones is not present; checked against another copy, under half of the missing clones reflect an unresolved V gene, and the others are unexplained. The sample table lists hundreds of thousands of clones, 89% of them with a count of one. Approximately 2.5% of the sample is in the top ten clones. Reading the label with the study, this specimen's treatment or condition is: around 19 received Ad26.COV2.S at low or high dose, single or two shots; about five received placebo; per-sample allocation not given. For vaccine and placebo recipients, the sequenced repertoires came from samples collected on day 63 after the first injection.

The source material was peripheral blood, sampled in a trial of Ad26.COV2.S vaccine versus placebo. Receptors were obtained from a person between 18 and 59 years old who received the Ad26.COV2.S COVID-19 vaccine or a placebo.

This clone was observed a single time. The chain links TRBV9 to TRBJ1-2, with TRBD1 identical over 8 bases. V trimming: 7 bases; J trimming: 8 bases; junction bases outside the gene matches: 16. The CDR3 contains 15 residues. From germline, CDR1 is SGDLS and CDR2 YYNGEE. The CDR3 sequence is CASRSVRDRIGGYTF. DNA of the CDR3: TGTGCCAGCCGGTCGGTCCGGGACAGGATTGGCGGCTACACCTTC.

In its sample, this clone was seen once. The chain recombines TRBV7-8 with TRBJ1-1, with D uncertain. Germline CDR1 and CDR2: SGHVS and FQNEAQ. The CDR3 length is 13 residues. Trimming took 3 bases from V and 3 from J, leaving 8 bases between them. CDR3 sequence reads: CASSLSVDTEAFF. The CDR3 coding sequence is TGTGCCAGCAGCTTGTCGGTGGACACTGAAGCTTTCTTT.

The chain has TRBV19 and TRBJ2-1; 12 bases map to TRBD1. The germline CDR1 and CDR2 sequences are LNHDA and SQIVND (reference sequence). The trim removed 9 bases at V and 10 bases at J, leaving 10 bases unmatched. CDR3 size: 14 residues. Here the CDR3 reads CASRDRGLGVEQFF. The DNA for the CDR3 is TGTGCCAGCCGGGACAGGGGGCTTGGGGTGGAGCAGTTCTTC.

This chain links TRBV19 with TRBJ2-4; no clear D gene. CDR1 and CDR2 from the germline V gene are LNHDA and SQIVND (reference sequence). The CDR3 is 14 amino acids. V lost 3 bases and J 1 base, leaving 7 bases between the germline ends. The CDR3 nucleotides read TGTGCCAGTAGTATCTGGGTTGCCAAAAACATTCAGTACTTC. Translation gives CASSIWVAKNIQYF.

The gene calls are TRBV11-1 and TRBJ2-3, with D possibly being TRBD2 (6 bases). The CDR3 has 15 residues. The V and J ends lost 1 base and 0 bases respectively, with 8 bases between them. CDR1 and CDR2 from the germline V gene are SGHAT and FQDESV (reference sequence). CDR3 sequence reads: CASSLEGGSTDTQYF. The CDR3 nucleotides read TGTGCCAGCAGCTTAGAGGGAGGAAGCACAGATACGCAGTATTTT. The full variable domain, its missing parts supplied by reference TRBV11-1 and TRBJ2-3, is EAEVAQSPRYKITEKSQAVAFWCDPISGHATLYWYRQILGQGPELLVQFQDESVVDDSQLPKDRFSAERLKGVDSTLKIQPAELGDSAMYLCASSLEGGSTDTQYFGPGTRLTVL.

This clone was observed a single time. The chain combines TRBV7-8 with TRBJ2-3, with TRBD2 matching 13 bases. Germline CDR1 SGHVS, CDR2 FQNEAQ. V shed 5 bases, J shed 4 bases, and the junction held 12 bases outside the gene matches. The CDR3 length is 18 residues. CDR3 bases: TGTGCCAGCAGCCATGGACTAGCGGGGGCGGTGTGGCCAGATACGCAGTATTTT. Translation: CASSHGLAGAVWPDTQYF.

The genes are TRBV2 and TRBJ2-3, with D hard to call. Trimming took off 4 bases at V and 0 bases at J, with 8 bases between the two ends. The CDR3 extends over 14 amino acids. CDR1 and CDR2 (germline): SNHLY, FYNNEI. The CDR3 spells CASSVWSSTDTQYF. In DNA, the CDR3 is TGTGCCAGCAGTGTTTGGTCCAGCACAGATACGCAGTATTTT.

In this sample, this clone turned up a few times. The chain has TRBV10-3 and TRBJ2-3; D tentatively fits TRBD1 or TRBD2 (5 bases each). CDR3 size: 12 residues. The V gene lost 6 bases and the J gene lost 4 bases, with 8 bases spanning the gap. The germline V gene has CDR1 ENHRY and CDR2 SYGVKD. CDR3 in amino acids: CAIRRGPDTQYF. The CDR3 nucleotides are TGTGCCATCAGAAGGGGACCAGATACGCAGTATTTT.

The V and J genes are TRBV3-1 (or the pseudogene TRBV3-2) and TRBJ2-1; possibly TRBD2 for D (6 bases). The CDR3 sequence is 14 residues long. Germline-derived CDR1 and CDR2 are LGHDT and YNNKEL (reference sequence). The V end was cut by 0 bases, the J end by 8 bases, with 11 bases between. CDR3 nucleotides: TGTGCCAGCAGCCAAGAGGGGGGTTCGGATGAGCAGTTCTTC. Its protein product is CASSQEGGSDEQFF.

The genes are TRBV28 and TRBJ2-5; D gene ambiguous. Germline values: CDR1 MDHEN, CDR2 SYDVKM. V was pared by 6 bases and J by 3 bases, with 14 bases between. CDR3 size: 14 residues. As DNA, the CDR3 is TGTGCCAGCAGCTTTACCCTCGGAGAAGAGACCCAGTACTTC. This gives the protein CASSFTLGEETQYF.

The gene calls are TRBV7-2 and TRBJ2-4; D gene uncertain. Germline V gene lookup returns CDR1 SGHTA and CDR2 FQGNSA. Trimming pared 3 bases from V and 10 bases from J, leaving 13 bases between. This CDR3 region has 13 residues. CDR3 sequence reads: CASSLVTAEIQYF. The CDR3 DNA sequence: TGTGCCAGCAGCTTGGTTACGGCAGAGATTCAGTACTTC.

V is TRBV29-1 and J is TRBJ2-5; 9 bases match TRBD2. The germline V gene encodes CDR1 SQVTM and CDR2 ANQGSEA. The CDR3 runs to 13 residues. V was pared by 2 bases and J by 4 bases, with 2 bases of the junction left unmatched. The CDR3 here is CSVEIAGAETQYF. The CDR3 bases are TGCAGCGTTGAAATAGCGGGGGCAGAGACCCAGTACTTC. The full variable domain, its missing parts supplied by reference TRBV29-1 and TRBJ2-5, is SAVISQKPSRDICQRGTSLTIQCQVDSQVTMMFWYRQQPGQSLTLIATANQGSEATYESGFVIDKFPISRPNLTFSTLTVSNMSPEDSSIYLCSVEIAGAETQYFGPGTRLLVL.

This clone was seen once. CDR3 residues: CASSESSDYEQYF. The CDR3 DNA reads as TGTGCCAGCAGTGAGAGTTCAGATTACGAGCAGTACTTC. The V call is TRBV2, the J call TRBJ2-7; D is undetermined. Germline V gene lookup returns CDR1 SNHLY and CDR2 FYNNEI. The length of the CDR3 is 13 residues. Trimming shortened V by 3 bases and J by 4 bases, and 10 bases separated the two germline ends.

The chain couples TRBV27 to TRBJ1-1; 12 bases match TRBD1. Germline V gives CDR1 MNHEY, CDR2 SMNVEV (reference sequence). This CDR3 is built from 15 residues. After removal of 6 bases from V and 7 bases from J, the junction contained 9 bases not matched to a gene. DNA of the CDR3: TGTGCCAGCAGACCTGCGGGACAGGGGGCCCTTGAAGCTTTCTTT. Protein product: CASRPAGQGALEAFF.

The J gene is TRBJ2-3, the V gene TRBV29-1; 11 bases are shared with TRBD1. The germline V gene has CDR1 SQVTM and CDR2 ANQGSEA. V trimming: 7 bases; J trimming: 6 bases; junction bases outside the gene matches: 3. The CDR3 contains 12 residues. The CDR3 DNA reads TGCAGCGCTGGGACAGGGGGGGATACGCAGTATTTT. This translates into CSAGTGGDTQYF.

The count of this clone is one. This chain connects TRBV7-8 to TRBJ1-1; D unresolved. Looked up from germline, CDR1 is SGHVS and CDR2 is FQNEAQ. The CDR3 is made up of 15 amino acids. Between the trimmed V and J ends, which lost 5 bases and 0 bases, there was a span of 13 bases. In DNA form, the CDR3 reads TGTGCCAGCAGCGCAAGCTGGCGGTTGAACACTGAAGCTTTCTTT. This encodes CASSASWRLNTEAFF.

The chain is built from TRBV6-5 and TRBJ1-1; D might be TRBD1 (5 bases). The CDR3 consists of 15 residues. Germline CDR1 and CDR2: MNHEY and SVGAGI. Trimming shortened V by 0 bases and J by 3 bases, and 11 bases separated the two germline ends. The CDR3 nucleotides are TGTGCCAGCAGTTACTCGCCCCAGACAGACACTGAAGCTTTCTTT. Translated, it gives CASSYSPQTDTEAFF.

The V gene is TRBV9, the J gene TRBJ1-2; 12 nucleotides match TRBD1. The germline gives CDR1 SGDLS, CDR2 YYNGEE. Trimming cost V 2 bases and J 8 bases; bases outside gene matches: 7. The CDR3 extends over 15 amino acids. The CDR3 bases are TGTGCCAGCAGCGTTAGGGACAGGGGGCCGGGAGGCTACACCTTC. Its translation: CASSVRDRGPGGYTF.

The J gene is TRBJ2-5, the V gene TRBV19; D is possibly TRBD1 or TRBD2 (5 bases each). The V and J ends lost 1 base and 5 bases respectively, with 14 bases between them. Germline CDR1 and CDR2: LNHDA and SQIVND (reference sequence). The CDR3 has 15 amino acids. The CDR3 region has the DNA TGTGCCAGTAGTATAGGGGGGAGTCCGGCGGAGACCCAGTACTTC. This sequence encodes CASSIGGSPAETQYF.

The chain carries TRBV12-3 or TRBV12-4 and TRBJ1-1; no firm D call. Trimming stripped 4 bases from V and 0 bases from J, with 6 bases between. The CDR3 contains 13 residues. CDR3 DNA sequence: TGTGCCAGCAGTTGGTTGCTGAACACTGAAGCTTTCTTT. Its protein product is CASSWLLNTEAFF.

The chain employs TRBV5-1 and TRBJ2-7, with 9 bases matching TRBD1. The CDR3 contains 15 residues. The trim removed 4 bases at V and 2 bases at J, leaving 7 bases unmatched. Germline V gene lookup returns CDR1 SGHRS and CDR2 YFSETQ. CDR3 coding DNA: TGCGCCAGCAGCACACCGGGACAGGGTCCCTACGAGCAGTACTTC. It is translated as CASSTPGQGPYEQYF.

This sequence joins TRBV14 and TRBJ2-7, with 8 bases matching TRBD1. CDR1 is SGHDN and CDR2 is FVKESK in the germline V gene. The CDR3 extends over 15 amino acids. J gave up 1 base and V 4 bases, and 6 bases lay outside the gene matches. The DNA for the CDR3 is TGTGCCAGCAGCCCCCAGGGGGCCAGGTCCTACGAGCAGTACGTC. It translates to CASSPQGARSYEQYV.

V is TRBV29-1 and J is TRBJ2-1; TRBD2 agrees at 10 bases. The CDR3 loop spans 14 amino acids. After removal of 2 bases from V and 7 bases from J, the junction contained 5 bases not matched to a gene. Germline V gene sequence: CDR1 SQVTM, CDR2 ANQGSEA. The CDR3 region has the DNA TGCAGCGTTGAATATCCTAGCGGGAGAAATGAGCAGTTCTTC. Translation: CSVEYPSGRNEQFF.

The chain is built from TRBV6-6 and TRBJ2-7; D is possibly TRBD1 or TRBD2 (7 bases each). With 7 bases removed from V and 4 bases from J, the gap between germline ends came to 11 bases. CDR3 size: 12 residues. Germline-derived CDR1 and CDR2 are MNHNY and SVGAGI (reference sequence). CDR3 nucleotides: TGTGCCAGCAAGCAGGGGGGGTACGAGCAGTACTTC. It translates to CASKQGGYEQYF.

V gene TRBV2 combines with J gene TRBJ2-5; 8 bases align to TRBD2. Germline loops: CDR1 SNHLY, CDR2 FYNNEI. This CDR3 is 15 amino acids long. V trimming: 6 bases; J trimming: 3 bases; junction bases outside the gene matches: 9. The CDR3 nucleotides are TGTGCCAGCAGCATAGCGGGGCCGACGAAAGAGACCCAGTACTTC. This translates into CASSIAGPTKETQYF.

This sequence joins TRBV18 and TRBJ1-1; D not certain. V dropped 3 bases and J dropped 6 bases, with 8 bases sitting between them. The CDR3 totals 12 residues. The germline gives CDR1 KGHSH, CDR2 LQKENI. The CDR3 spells CASSPSIAEAFF. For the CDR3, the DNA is TGTGCCAGCTCACCGTCAATAGCTGAAGCTTTCTTT.